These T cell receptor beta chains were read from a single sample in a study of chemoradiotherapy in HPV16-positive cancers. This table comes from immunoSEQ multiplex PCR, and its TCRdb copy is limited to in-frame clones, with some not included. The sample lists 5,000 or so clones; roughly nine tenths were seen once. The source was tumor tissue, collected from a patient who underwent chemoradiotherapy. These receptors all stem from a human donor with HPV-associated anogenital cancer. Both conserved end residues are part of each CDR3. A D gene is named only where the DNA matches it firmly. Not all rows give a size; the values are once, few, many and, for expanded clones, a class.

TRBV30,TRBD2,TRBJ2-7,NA,CAWRTTLADPREQYF,TGTGCCTGGAGGACGACACTAGCGGACCCTAGGGAGCAGTACTTC
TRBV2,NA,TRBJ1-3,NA,CASSEALTSSGNTIYF,TGTGCCAGCAGTGAAGCGCTGACTAGCTCTGGAAACACCATATATTTT
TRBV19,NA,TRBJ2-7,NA,CASSPPGETSSYEQCF,TGTGCCAGTAGTCCACCAGGGGAGACAAGCTCCTACGAGCAGTGCTTC
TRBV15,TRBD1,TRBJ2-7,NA,CATSTPGQGTDEQYF,TGTGCCACCAGCACCCCGGGACAGGGGACGGACGAGCAGTACTTC
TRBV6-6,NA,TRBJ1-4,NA,CASSLSPGELFF,TGTGCCAGCAGTTTATCTCCAGGTGAACTGTTTTTT
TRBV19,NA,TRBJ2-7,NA,CASSPPGETSSYEQYF,TGTGCCAGTAGTCCACCAGGGGAGACAAGCTCCTACGAGCAGTACTTC
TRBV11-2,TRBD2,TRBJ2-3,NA,CATSFPREGPDTQYF,TGTGCCACCAGTTTCCCGCGGGAGGGTCCAGATACGCAGTATTTT
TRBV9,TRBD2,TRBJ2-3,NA,CASSARLSGRVEDTQYF,TGTGCCAGCAGCGCTCGGCTTAGCGGGAGGGTTGAAGATACGCAGTATTTT
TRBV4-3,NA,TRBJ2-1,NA,CASSQVLSVEQFF,TGCGCCAGCAGCCAAGTACTGTCCGTTGAGCAGTTCTTC
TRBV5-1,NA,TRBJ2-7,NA,CASSLELASEQYF,TGCGCCAGCAGCTTGGAACTAGCATCCGAGCAGTACTTC
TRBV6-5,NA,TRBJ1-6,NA,CATRGRDDSPLHF,TGTGCCACCAGGGGCAGGGATGATTCACCCCTCCACTTT
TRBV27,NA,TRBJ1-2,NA,CASSFSGNYGYTF,TGTGCCAGCAGTTTCTCAGGGAACTATGGCTACACCTTC
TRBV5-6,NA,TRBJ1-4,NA,CASSLGRDSIMKGEKLFF,TGTGCCAGCAGCTTGGGCCGAGACAGCATAATGAAGGGTGAAAAACTGTTTTTT
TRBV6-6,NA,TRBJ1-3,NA,CASLTGTAGNTIYF,TGTGCCAGTTTAACCGGGACGGCAGGAAACACCATATATTTT
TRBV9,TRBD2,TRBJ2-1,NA,CASSVDGGIPVMGEQFF,TGTGCCAGCAGCGTAGACGGGGGGATACCCGTCATGGGTGAGCAGTTCTTC
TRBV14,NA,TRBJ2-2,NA,CASSQEGRGKPGELFF,TGTGCCAGCAGCCAAGAGGGAAGGGGGAAGCCCGGGGAGCTGTTTTTT
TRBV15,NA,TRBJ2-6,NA,CATSSPTGANVLTF,TGTGCCACCAGCAGCCCTACTGGGGCCAACGTCCTGACTTTC
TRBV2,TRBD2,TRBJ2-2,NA,CASSFPGLVNTGELFF,TGTGCCAGCAGTTTTCCGGGACTAGTAAACACCGGGGAGCTGTTTTTT
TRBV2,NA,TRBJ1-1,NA,CASRFQGNTEAFF,TGTGCCAGCAGGTTTCAGGGGAACACTGAAGCTTTCTTT
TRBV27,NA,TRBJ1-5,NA,CASSFGQNLNQPQHF,TGTGCCAGCAGTTTCGGACAGAATCTTAATCAGCCCCAGCATTTT
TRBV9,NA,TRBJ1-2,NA,CASSVNAGRLGYTF,TGTGCCAGCAGCGTAAACGCAGGGAGACTTGGCTACACCTTC
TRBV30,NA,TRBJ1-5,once,CAWRGAVNQPQHF,TGTGCCTGGAGGGGGGCCGTCAATCAGCCCCAGCATTTT
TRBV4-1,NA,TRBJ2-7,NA,CASSQRPTYEQYF,TGCGCCAGCAGCCAACGTCCTACCTACGAGCAGTACTTC
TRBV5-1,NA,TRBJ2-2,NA,CASSLALGSAGELFF,TGCGCCAGCAGCTTGGCCTTAGGGTCGGCCGGGGAGCTGTTTTTT
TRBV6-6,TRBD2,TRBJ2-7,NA,CASSSRASGSEQYF,TGTGCCAGCAGTTCCCGGGCTAGCGGGAGCGAGCAGTACTTC
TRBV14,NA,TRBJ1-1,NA,CASERDGTEAFF,TGTGCCAGCGAAAGGGATGGAACTGAAGCTTTCTTT
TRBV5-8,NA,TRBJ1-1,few,CAGDSPNTEAFF,TGTGCCGGCGACAGTCCCAACACTGAAGCTTTCTTT
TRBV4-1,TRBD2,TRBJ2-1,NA,CASSRGPRGREWRNEQFF,TGCGCCAGCAGCCGAGGTCCTCGTGGGCGGGAGTGGCGCAATGAGCAGTTCTTC
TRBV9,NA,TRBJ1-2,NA,CASSPRAPGINGYTF,TGTGCCAGCAGCCCCAGGGCGCCAGGTATTAATGGCTACACCTTC
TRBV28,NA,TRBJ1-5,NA,CAIHPQGRVNQPQHF,TGTGCCATCCACCCTCAGGGGAGGGTAAATCAGCCCCAGCATTTT
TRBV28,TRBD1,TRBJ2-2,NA,CASSFSAPGTGYTGELFF,TGTGCCAGCAGTTTTTCGGCCCCCGGGACAGGGTACACCGGGGAGCTGTTTTTT
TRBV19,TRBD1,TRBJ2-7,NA,CASTAGPGTAYEQYF,TGTGCCAGTACCGCCGGCCCCGGGACAGCTTACGAGCAGTACTTC
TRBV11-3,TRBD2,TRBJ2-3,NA,CASSKGLAASTDTQYF,TGTGCCAGCAGCAAGGGACTAGCAGCTAGCACAGATACGCAGTATTTT
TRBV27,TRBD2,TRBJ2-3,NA,CASRSGRESADTQYF,TGTGCCAGCAGGAGCGGGAGGGAGTCGGCAGATACGCAGTATTTT
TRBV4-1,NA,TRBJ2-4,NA,CASSRETKNIQYF,TGCGCCAGCAGCCGGGAAACCAAAAACATTCAGTACTTC
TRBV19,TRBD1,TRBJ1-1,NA,CASSTGTGNTEAFF,TGTGCCAGTAGTACTGGGACAGGGAACACTGAAGCTTTCTTT
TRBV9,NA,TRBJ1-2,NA,CASSEGGLDYGYTF,TGTGCCAGCAGCGAGGGGGGCTTGGACTATGGCTACACCTTC
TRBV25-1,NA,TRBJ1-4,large,CASSELGGDSSREKLFF,TGTGCCAGCAGTGAACTAGGAGGTGACAGCAGTAGGGAAAAACTGTTTTTT
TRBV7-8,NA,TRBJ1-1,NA,CASSLGAANTEAFF,TGTGCCAGCAGCTTAGGGGCCGCAAACACTGAAGCTTTCTTT
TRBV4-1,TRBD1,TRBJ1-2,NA,CASSQTGLNGYTF,TGCGCCAGCAGCCAGACAGGGCTCAATGGCTACACCTTC
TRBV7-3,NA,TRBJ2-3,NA,CASSTQGSTDTQYF,TGTGCCAGCAGCACTCAGGGAAGCACAGATACGCAGTATTTT
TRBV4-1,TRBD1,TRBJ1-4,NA,CASSRVGQATNEKLFF,TGCGCCAGCAGCCGGGTCGGACAGGCAACTAATGAAAAACTGTTTTTT
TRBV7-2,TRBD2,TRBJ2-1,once,CASTPRRGYESRQFF,TGTGCCAGCACCCCTAGGCGGGGGTACGAATCAAGGCAGTTCTTC
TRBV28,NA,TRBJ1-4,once,CASRRLFPEKLFF,TGTGCCAGCAGACGCCTATTTCCGGAGAAACTGTTTTTT
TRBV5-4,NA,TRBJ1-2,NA,CASSLNRGYGYTF,TGTGCCAGCAGCTTAAACCGAGGCTATGGCTACACCTTC
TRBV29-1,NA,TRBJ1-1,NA,CSVERDTRSAFF,TGCAGCGTTGAACGGGACACTCGGTCAGCTTTCTTT
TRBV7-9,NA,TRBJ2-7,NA,CASSLGHPSSYEQYF,TGTGCCAGCAGCTTAGGGCACCCTAGCTCCTACGAGCAGTACTTC
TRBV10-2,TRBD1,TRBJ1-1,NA,CASARQGLTEAFF,TGCGCCAGCGCCCGACAGGGTCTCACTGAAGCTTTCTTT